The 20 T cell receptor beta chains presented below share a single source sample, sequenced in a study of graft-versus-host responses after intestinal transplantation. TCRdb keeps only in-frame clones here, not all; method: immunoSEQ multiplex PCR. The table has more than 100,000 clones, approximately 94% seen once. Their recognized antigens are unknown. The sample here was unstimulated CD8+ T cells sorted from spleen or lymph node cells, taken before intestinal transplant. The receptors shown here come from a human donor who received an intestinal transplant.

The rearrangement joins TRBV29-1 to TRBJ1-2; no clear D. Germline V CDR1 and CDR2: SQVTM, ANQGSEA. This CDR3 has 14 residues. The germline V and J ends were trimmed by 0 bases and 4 bases, with 12 bases remaining between them. CDR3 amino acids: CSVEDLPAGYGYTF. As DNA, the CDR3 is TGCAGCGTTGAAGATCTGCCCGCAGGCTATGGCTACACCTTC.

The chain couples TRBV19 to TRBJ1-1, with D unresolved. Looked up from germline, CDR1 is LNHDA and CDR2 is SQIVND (reference sequence). The CDR3 extends over 11 amino acids. The CDR3 region has the DNA TGTGTAACCAAACATGGTGGGGAAGCTTTCTTT. Translation gives CVTKHGGEAFF.

The chain carries TRBV5-5 and TRBJ1-4; no definite D call. The CDR3 spans 15 residues. Germline assignment: CDR1 SGHKS and CDR2 YYEKEE (reference sequence). Between the trimmed V and J ends, which lost 1 base and 7 bases, there was a span of 14 bases. CDR3 sequence reads: CASSLNDERVEKLFF. CDR3 nucleotides: TGTGCCAGCAGCTTGAATGACGAGAGGGTTGAAAAACTGTTTTTT.

The gene calls are TRBV7-6 and TRBJ2-3; tentative D call: TRBD1 (7 bases). V lost 5 bases and J 8 bases, leaving 20 bases between the germline ends. CDR3 length: 15 residues. The germline V gene has CDR1 SGHVS and CDR2 FNYEAQ. The CDR3 sequence is CASSPGGGLIVTQYF. CDR3 nucleotides: TGTGCCAGCAGCCCCGGAGGGGGCCTCATTGTTACGCAGTATTTT.

This clone has a single count. V and J are TRBV5-1 and TRBJ1-3; D not resolved. Trimming left V 1 base short and J 7 bases short, with 9 bases between. CDR1 is SGHRS, CDR2 YFSETQ, per germline. The CDR3 is 13 residues long. CDR3 protein: CASSLRPYNTIYF. For the CDR3, the DNA is TGCGCCAGCAGCTTGAGGCCCTACAACACCATATATTTT.

The chain links TRBV7-9 to TRBJ1-1; the D gene is possibly TRBD1 (5 bases). The V gene's germline CDR1 is SEHNR and CDR2 FQNEAQ (reference sequence). V was trimmed by 2 bases and J by 10 bases, leaving 14 bases between them. The CDR3 is 13 amino acids. CDR3 in amino acids: CASSLLTPGGAFF. The CDR3 coding sequence is TGTGCCAGCAGCTTATTGACCCCCGGGGGAGCTTTCTTT. The variable domain in full, completed from reference TRBV7-9 and TRBJ1-1, reads DTGVSQNPRHKITKRGQNVTFRCDPISEHNRLYWYRQTLGQGPEFLTYFQNEAQLEKSRLLSDRFSAERPKGSFSTLEIQRTEQGDSAMYLCASSLLTPGGAFFGQGTRLTVV.

This chain joins TRBV27 and TRBJ1-5; the D gene is possibly TRBD1 (5 bases). V lost 4 bases and J lost 6, with 13 bases in between. The CDR3 extends over 14 amino acids. Germline CDR1 and CDR2: MNHEY and SMNVEV (reference sequence). The CDR3 nucleotides are TGTGCCAGCAGTTACCAGGGAGGCAGTCAGCCCCAGCATTTT. Its protein is CASSYQGGSQPQHF.

The J gene is TRBJ1-5, the V gene TRBV7-9; D remains ambiguous. The CDR3 runs 12 residues. V lost 2 bases to trimming and J lost 7 bases, with 6 bases between them. From germline, CDR1 is SEHNR and CDR2 FQNEAQ (reference sequence). Written as DNA, the CDR3 is TGTGCCAGCAGCTTAACGGGACAGCCCCAGCATTTT. Protein product: CASSLTGQPQHF.

J is TRBJ2-5 and V is TRBV2; weak D call: TRBD1 (6 bases). The DNA end favors TRBJ2-7, so the J call may be wrong. The CDR3 loop spans 13 amino acids. The germline V gene has CDR1 SNHLY and CDR2 FYNNEI. The CDR3 loop reads CASKGDIDYEQYF. The CDR3 DNA reads as TGTGCCAGCAAGGGGGACATAGACTACGAGCAGTACTTC.

The chain uses TRBV5-6 and TRBJ1-4; perhaps TRBD1 as D (5 bases). The CDR3 covers 13 residues. V lost 4 bases, J lost 4 bases, and 8 bases lay in between. Germline CDR1 is SGHDT and CDR2 is YYEEEE. The CDR3 bases are TGTGCCAGCAGCCCGACAGTTAATGAAAAACTGTTTTTT. It yields the protein CASSPTVNEKLFF.

V and J are TRBV27 and TRBJ2-2; weak D call: TRBD1 (8 bases). The V end was cut by 2 bases, the J end by 5 bases, with 18 bases between. Looked up from germline, CDR1 is MNHEY and CDR2 is SMNVEV (reference sequence). This CDR3 is 17 amino acids long. The DNA of the CDR3 is TGTGCCAGCAGTTTAACCGGGGGGACAGGAACAACCGGGGAGCTGTTTTTT. Its translation: CASSLTGGTGTTGELFF.

This chain links TRBV5-6 with TRBJ2-5, with 8 bases that match TRBD1. The J segment lost 5 bases and the V segment lost 2 bases, leaving 8 bases of the junction unmatched. CDR1 and CDR2 (germline): SGHDT, YYEEEE. CDR3 length equals 15 residues. Written as DNA, the CDR3 is TGTGCCAGCAGCTTAATAGTGACAGGGGATGAGACCCAGTACTTC. Translating it yields CASSLIVTGDETQYF.

The chain is built from TRBV4-2 and TRBJ1-4, with D uncertain. This CDR3 comprises 19 residues. CDR1 LGHNA and CDR2 YNFKEQ come from the germline V gene. V was trimmed by 1 base and J by 0 bases, leaving 18 bases between them. The CDR3 sequence is CASSQGAALFVATNEKLFF. The CDR3 DNA reads TGTGCCAGCAGCCAAGGAGCGGCCCTCTTCGTGGCAACTAATGAAAAACTGTTTTTT.

V gene TRBV6-1 combines with J gene TRBJ1-2; a weak D match, TRBD1 (5 bases). Per germline, CDR1 MNHNS and CDR2 SASEGT. The CDR3 has 15 amino acids. V lost 1 base to trimming and J lost 5 bases, with 14 bases between them. CDR3 residues: CASSEVDSFSYGYTF. The CDR3, as DNA: TGTGCCAGCAGTGAAGTCGACAGCTTTTCGTATGGCTACACCTTC.

This clone appeared once. V usage is TRBV4-1 and J usage is TRBJ1-6; D remains unclear. V lost 0 bases, J lost 0 bases, and 9 bases lay in between. Germline CDR1 is MGHRA and CDR2 is YSYEKL. The CDR3 runs to 17 residues. CDR3 sequence reads: CASSQDLAGSYNSPLHF. The CDR3 DNA is TGCGCCAGCAGCCAAGATCTCGCTGGCTCCTATAATTCACCCCTCCACTTT.

The V gene is TRBV9, the J gene TRBJ1-1; unclear D gene. The germline V and J ends were trimmed by 4 bases and 3 bases, with 7 bases remaining between them. The CDR3 length is 12 residues. The germline V gene encodes CDR1 SGDLS and CDR2 YYNGEE. In DNA form, the CDR3 reads TGTGCCAGCAGCCGGAGGGACACTGAAGCTTTCTTT. As protein: CASSRRDTEAFF. The variable domain in full, completed from reference TRBV9 and TRBJ1-1, reads DSGVTQTPKHLITATGQRVTLRCSPRSGDLSVYWYQQSLDQGLQFLIQYYNGEERAKGNILERFSAQQFPDLHSELNLSSLELGDSALYFCASSRRDTEAFFGQGTRLTVV.

In DNA, the CDR3 is TGCGCCAGCAGCCAAGGGCCTCGGGGCGAGCAAGAGACCCAGTACTTC. Translating it yields CASSQGPRGEQETQYF. This rearrangement joins TRBV4-1 to TRBJ2-5; D possibly matches TRBD1 or TRBD2 (5 bases each). Germline V gives CDR1 MGHRA, CDR2 YSYEKL. With 1 base removed from V and 2 bases from J, the gap between germline ends came to 14 bases. The CDR3 has 16 residues.

In this sample, this clone turned up once. The gene calls are TRBV7-6 and TRBJ2-2, with a weak D call TRBD1 (6 bases). This CDR3 is built from 15 residues. Per the germline V gene, CDR1 is SGHVS and CDR2 is FNYEAQ. V gave up 5 bases and J gave up 1 base, with 11 bases separating them. CDR3 bases: TGTGCCAGCAGCCCCCAGGGGCAGAACACCGGGGAGCTGTTTTTT. Amino acid sequence: CASSPQGQNTGELFF.

The rearrangement joins TRBV7-6 to TRBJ1-4, with TRBD1 identical over 7 bases. Germline CDR1 SGHVS, CDR2 FNYEAQ. This CDR3 comprises 14 residues. V lost 3 bases and J lost 7; bases outside the gene matches: 5. The CDR3 spells CASSLTGSVEKLFF. DNA of the CDR3: TGTGCCAGCAGCTTGACAGGGTCGGTTGAAAAACTGTTTTTT.

The J gene is TRBJ1-6, the V gene TRBV7-9; D remains ambiguous. This CDR3 is built from 17 residues. V was cut by 1 base and J by 0 bases, with 10 bases left in between. CDR1 SEHNR and CDR2 FQNEAQ come from the germline V gene (reference sequence). CDR3 protein: CASSLELASSYNSPLHF. DNA for the CDR3: TGTGCCAGCAGCTTAGAGTTGGCGAGCTCCTATAATTCACCCCTCCACTTT.